The subject of this entry is one T cell receptor beta chain. Its antigen is not yet known. No base qualities exist here, and no much larger clone lies one base off it. Enrolling through a virtual design, the prospective study's participants ranged in age from roughly 18 to 90 years and lived across 24 United States geographic areas. In the prospective study, participants were assigned to cohorts based on the clinical history participants reported in a screening survey and a study questionnaire. Recovered participants in ImmuneRACE Cohort 3 were defined by two consecutive negative NP/OP PCR tests, clearance by a healthcare professional, or resolution of symptoms. In the prospective study, whole blood, serum and a nasopharyngeal or oropharyngeal swab were collected from each participant by mobile phlebotomists. Prospective study participants could optionally give additional blood draws and questionnaires over an approximately two-month period. Prospective study blood samples were shipped either frozen or at room temperature before DNA extraction.

The immunoSEQ Assay, a bias-controlled multiplex PCR, was used to amplify TCRbeta CDR3 regions from genomic DNA. The published analysis was carried out like this. Nucleated cell counts per sample were estimated from amplification of reference gene primers within the assay. Sequence reads were collapsed and filtered to measure the absolute abundance of every unique TCRbeta CDR3 rearrangement. For each sample, productive Simpson clonality was calculated by taking the square root of Simpson's diversity index across productive rearrangements. TCRdb mirrors the immuneACCESS table, restricted to in-frame sequences. Some clones are absent from its copies; in checked studies, under half trace to an unresolved V gene, and the reason for the others is unknown. That table furnishes V, J and clone size, whereas the DNA furnished D and trimming. Within this sample are 300,000 to 350,000 clones, with 88% of them counted one time only. The ten largest clones represent around 5% of the sample.

The record originates from a study of blood T cell repertoires in COVID-19 (TCRdb year 2020). Study-level background: Collaborator samples came from the United States, Italy and Spain and covered acute and convalescent phases of COVID-19. The material from the prospective study consisted of cDNA or gDNA derived from T cells, B-cell-depleted T cells, or PBMCs. Deeply sampled blood TCRbeta repertoires from subjects exposed to, actively infected with, or recovered from COVID-19 were included in the dataset. The repertoires were released in a freely available public database meant as a resource for research on the immune response to SARS-CoV-2. Samples came from the ongoing ImmuneRACE study (first 160 participants) plus 1,254 subjects from 6 global collaborators. Sample metadata almost always included a de-identified subject ID, COVID-19 status, age in years and sex. Where available, HLA class I and class II types were obtained from metadata supplied by the sample provider rather than from assay-based typing.

Study-wide conclusions, independent of this receptor: How much clinical and demographic metadata was included differed by source and by participant, and the metadata was provided uncurated.

There are 13 amino acids in the CDR3, from cysteine to phenylalanine inclusive. Just CDR3 DNA is preserved here, 39 bases in frame from base 1. The germline V gene encodes CDR1 SGDLS and CDR2 YYNGEE. V is shortened by 5 bases, J by 1 base, and the region joining them spans 9 bases. The clonotype originates from a young man who had recovered from COVID-19. Sequencing input: PBMCs or T cells enriched from blood (not recorded which). Recombination linked TRBV9 to TRBJ1-1; the D gene cannot be resolved reliably. The CDR3 protein sequence reads: CASRETANTEAFF. The nucleotide sequence is TGTGCCAGCAGGGAGACTGCGAACACTGAAGCTTTCTTT.